This TCR beta chain is drawn from a study of tumor-infiltrating lymphocytes in primary liver carcinoma. In the study overall: Sequencing of the samples generated roughly 3.65 to 8 million productive TCRbeta reads, with similar yields across tissue types. Study-level points and caveats: Tumor top-250-clone fraction significantly exceeded that of blood (p = 0.039). Tumor-adjacent and tumor-blood pairs shared a smaller degree of overlap than tumor region pairs.

This clonotype has at least ten counts. Antigen specificity is unknown. The study co-extracted DNA and RNA from 20-30 mg of unsorted bulk tissue. Surgical resection served as treatment for the primary liver carcinoma of these patients. With 7 bases removed from V and 6 bases from J, the gap between germline ends came to 16 bases. The germline V gene encodes CDR1 MNHNY and CDR2 SVGAGI (reference sequence). CDR3 size: 13 residues. A constant-region primer served to make TCR beta cDNA from around 540 ng total RNA. Nested multiplex PCR, run for three rounds with slightly modified ARM-PCR, yielded TCR beta libraries. TRBV1-TRBV30 forward primers paired with a C-beta reverse primer drove the first two PCR rounds, 10 cycles each. TCRdb itself ran the multiplex PCR reads through MiXCR, one entry per CDR3 protein. The table lists 95,000 to 150,000 distinct CDR3 sequences, 55% to 70% of them singletons.

The sample was tumor-adjacent normal liver tissue. This clonotype originated in a woman aged 60-70 years with primary liver carcinoma and hepatitis B virus infection. The chain couples TRBV6-6 to TRBJ2-7; possible D gene TRBD2, 6 bases. CDR3 DNA sequence: TGTGCCAGCATCGAGGAGGGGTCTGGCGAGCAGTACTTC. It codes for CASIEEGSGEQYF.